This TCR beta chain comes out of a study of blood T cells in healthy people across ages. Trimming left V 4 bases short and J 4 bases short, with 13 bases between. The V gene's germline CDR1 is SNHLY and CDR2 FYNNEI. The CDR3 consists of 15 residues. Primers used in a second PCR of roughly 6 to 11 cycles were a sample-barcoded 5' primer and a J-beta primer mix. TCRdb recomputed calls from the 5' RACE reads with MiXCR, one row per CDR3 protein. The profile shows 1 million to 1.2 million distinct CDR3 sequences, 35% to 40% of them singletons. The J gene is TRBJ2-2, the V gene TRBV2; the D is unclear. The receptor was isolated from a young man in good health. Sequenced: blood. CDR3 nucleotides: TGTGCCAGCAGTGGGTTTTTCGGTAGCACCGGGGAGCTGTTTTTT. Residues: CASSGFFGSTGELFF.